This T cell receptor (beta chain) was documented in a study of monozygotic twins with inflammatory bowel disease. CDR1 and CDR2 from the germline V gene are DFQATT and SNEGSKA (reference sequence). This CDR3 is built from 15 residues. Of note for this clonotype: Antigen unknown.

Study-wide results and caveats: Versus healthy twins, IBD patients showed fewer clonotypes shared with others, especially with disease activity.

Reanalyzing the 5' RACE reads, TCRdb keeps one entry per CDR3 protein, without DNA. Across under 350,000 distinct CDR3 sequences, the top ten clones capture roughly 5.2% of the sample. What was sequenced was blood. This receptor was taken from a human donor with ulcerative colitis or Crohn's disease, or a healthy co-twin of an affected twin (not recorded which). The V call is TRBV20-1, the J call TRBJ2-7; the TCRdb call, TRBD2, lacks DNA for checking. CDR3 loop: CSARPGVAAYYEQYF.